This T cell receptor beta chain was identified during a study of vaccination and CD4 T cells after COVID-19 (dated by TCRdb to 2022 to 2024). Regarding the complete study: Convalescent patients had a positive SARS-CoV-2 result on nasal swab PCR, and of these patients, several had mild disease and one had severe disease. The spike-specific CD4+ TCR repertoire was compared before and after mRNA vaccination in approximately ten COVID-19 convalescent patients and a few infection-naive healthy vaccine recipients. The convalescent cohort included six males and four females, with two Hispanic individuals, seven Caucasians, two Asians and one multiracial person. Post-COVID blood samples from convalescent patients were collected a median of approximately 93 days after diagnosis, with a range of roughly 30 to 161 days. Two doses of either the Pfizer-BioNTech BNT162b2 vaccine (n=8) or the Moderna mRNA-1273 vaccine (n=2) were administered to participants. Control cultures received a CEFX viral epitope pool as the positive control, an HIV-1 Nef peptide pool as the negative control, or no peptide. For stimulating the cultures, overlapping spike peptide pools were used, derived from SARS-CoV-2 as well as from the common cold coronaviruses HCoV-NL63, HCoV-OC43 and HCoV-229E. Post-vaccine blood samples were taken a median of 72 days after the second vaccine dose, with a range of roughly 13 to 250 days. What the research found in general, with its limitations: Only a relatively small number of convalescent patients were included in the study, and early timepoints following natural infection were not analyzed. The median number of SARS-CoV-2-reactive clonotypes rose from 20 to 25 after infection to 35 to 45 after vaccination, but the change was not significant. Nearly all vaccine-specific clones in convalescent patients (304 of 307) were mono-reactive for SARS-CoV-2 spike rather than cross-reactive with common cold coronaviruses. Among convalescent patients, a median roughly 90% of the SARS-CoV-2-reactive clones seen after vaccination appeared only after vaccination, which suggests priming specific to the vaccine.

For this chain, trimming is 5 bases at the V end and 4 bases at the J end, and the number of junction bases without a gene match is 8. CDR1 MNHEY and CDR2 SMNVEV are derived from the germline V gene (reference sequence). Inclusive of the bounding cysteine and phenylalanine, the CDR3 is 14 residues long. Only the CDR3 part of the read is kept: 42 bases, read in frame from the first base. The method behind the library was PCR. DNA from cultured CD4+ T cells was subjected to TCR sequencing with the Oncomine TCR Beta short-read assay at the Johns Hopkins FTIC core. The QIAamp micro DNA kit was used to extract genomic DNA from the cultured CD4+ T cells. Oncomine TCR Beta libraries from cultured CD4+ T cells were pooled with unique dual indexes and sequenced on an Illumina iSeq 100. The study's processing was this. Non-productive sequences were filtered out, and CDR3s that did not start with C, did not end with F or W, or were shorter than 7 amino acids were discarded. The MANAFEST web application identified antigen-specific clonotypes by comparing peptide-stimulated wells against reference wells and other culture wells. For a clone to be called positive, the clone needed an FDR below 0.05, an odds ratio above 5, and a productive frequency above 0.1% in at least two of three replicate wells. Clonotypes that were significantly expanded in both SARS-CoV-2 spike wells and at least one common cold coronavirus spike condition were defined as cross-reactive. CDR3 homology was assessed with Levenshtein distances (stringdist) and unrooted phylogenetic trees (ape) in R version 3.6.1. TCRdb trimmed the raw reads at Q25, called clones with MiXCR and kept productive beta chains. Each entry is one CDR3 protein sequence, shown with its most common DNA and genes. None of the V and J calls come from the authors' own analysis; TCRdb made them. In all, the sample holds roughly 8,400 distinct CDR3 sequences, and approximately 60% of those were seen once. Jointly, the top ten make up about an eighth of the sample.

This clonotype was seen a few times. The target of this receptor is not known. Base qualities are not recorded, but no much larger clone differs from it by a single base. Per the publication, the treatment or condition label means: roughly nine-day PBMC culture with coronavirus spike peptide pools or control peptides (ViraFEST assay). The ViraFEST assay, used in the study, expanded antigen-specific T cells with peptide pools and then identified the expanded clonotypes through TCR sequencing. The convalescent patients' positive SARS-CoV-2 PCR tests were from March to December 2020, which was before the Alpha, Beta and Delta variants emerged in the United States. Each well held around 2.1 million PBMCs cultured with roughly 10 ug/ml peptide pools in IMDM containing roughly 5% human AB serum and 7.5 to 10 IU/ml IL-2. On days 3 and 7, half of the culture medium was replaced with fresh IL-2-containing medium. After around 11 days of culture, CD4+ T cells were isolated by negative selection using the EasySep CD4+ T cell isolation kit. Ficoll-Paque Plus gradient centrifugation was used to isolate PBMCs from whole blood, and the isolated PBMCs were then either used fresh or cryopreserved at -140C. Each culture condition was generally run in triplicate wells.

The chain is assembled from TRBV27 and TRBJ2-7; 7 bases in between match TRBD1. This sequence originates from a human donor with COVID-19. This specimen was cultured CD4+ T cells from blood, taken after SARS-CoV-2 vaccination. The nucleotides read TGTGCCAGCAGTCTCCACAGGGGCCAGTACGAGCAGTACTTC. Its coded protein is CASSLHRGQYEQYF.